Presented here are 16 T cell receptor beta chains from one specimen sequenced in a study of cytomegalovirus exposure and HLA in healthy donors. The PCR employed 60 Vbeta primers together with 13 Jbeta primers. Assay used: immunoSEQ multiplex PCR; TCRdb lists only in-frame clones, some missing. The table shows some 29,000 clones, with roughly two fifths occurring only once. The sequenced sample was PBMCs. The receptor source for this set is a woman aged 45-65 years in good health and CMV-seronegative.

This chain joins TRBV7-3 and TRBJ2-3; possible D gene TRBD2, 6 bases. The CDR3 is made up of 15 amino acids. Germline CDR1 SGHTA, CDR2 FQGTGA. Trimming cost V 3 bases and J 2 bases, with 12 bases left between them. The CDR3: CASSFTGLDTDTQYF. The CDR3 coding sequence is TGTGCCAGCAGCTTTACGGGACTCGACACAGATACGCAGTATTTT.

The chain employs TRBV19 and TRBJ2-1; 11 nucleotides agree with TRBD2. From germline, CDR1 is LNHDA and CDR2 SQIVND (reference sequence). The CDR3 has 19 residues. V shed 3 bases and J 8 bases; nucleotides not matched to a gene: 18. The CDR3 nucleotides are TGTGCCAGTAGTATTAGGCTGACTAGCGGGGCACTCCCTGGCGATGAGCAGTTCTTC. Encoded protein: CASSIRLTSGALPGDEQFF.

CDR3 sequence (DNA): TGTGCCACCACGACAGGACAGTCCCGCTTCTACGAGCAGTACTTC. As protein: CATTTGQSRFYEQYF. This rearrangement joins TRBV18 to TRBJ2-7, with D maybe TRBD1 (6 bases). Per the germline V gene, CDR1 is KGHSH and CDR2 is LQKENI. The V end lost 10 bases, the J end lost 3 bases, and 22 bases lay between the germline ends. The CDR3 contains 15 residues.

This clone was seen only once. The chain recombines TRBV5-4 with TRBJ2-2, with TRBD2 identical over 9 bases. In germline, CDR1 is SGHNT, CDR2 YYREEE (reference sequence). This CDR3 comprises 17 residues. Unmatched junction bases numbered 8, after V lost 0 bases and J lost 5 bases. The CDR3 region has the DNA TGTGCCAGCAGCTTGGCAGGGTTGGCGGGGGGGACCGGGGAGCTGTTTTTT. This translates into CASSLAGLAGGTGELFF.

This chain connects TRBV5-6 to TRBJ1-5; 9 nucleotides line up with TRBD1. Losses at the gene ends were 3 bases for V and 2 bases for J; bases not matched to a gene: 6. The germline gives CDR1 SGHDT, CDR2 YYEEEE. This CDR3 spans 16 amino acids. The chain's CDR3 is CASSSRTGAGNQPQHF. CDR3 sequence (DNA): TGTGCCAGCAGCTCCCGGACAGGGGCAGGCAATCAGCCCCAGCATTTT.

The CDR3 DNA is TGTGCCAGCAGCTTAGGCGGGAGCCTCTCCTACGAGCAGTACTTC. It is translated as CASSLGGSLSYEQYF. The V and J genes are TRBV7-8 and TRBJ2-7, with 7 bases identical to TRBD2. CDR3 length: 15 residues. The germline gives CDR1 SGHVS, CDR2 FQNEAQ. V gave up 1 base and J gave up 0 bases; unmatched junction bases: 3.

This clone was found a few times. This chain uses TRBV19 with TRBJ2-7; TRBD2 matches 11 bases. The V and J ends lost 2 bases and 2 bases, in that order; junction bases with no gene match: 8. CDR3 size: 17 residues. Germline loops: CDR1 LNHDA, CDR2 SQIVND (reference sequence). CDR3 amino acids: CASSITVGLAATYEQYF. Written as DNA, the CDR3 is TGTGCCAGTAGTATAACGGTGGGACTAGCGGCGACCTACGAGCAGTACTTC.

The CDR3 DNA follows: TGTGCCTGGATGGGGGGTGGGGAGACCCAGTACTTC. Protein product: CAWMGGGETQYF. This sequence joins TRBV30 and TRBJ2-5; D is possibly TRBD2 (6 bases). Germline loops: CDR1 GTSNPN, CDR2 SVGIG (reference sequence). Trimming shortened V by 4 bases and J by 5 bases, and 11 bases separated the two germline ends. The CDR3 spans 12 residues.

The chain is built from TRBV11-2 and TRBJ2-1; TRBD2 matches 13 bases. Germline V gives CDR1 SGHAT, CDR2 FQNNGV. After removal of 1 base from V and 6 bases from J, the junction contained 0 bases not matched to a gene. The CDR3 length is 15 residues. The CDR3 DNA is TGTGCCAGCAGCTTAGGGACTAGCGGGAGCAATGAGCAGTTCTTC. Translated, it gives CASSLGTSGSNEQFF.

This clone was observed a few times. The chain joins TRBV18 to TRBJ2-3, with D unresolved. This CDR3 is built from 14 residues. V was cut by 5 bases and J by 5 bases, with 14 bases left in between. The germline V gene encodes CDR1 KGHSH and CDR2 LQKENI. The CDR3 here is CASSSKPRGDTQYF. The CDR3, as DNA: TGTGCCAGCTCATCTAAACCGCGAGGAGATACGCAGTATTTT.

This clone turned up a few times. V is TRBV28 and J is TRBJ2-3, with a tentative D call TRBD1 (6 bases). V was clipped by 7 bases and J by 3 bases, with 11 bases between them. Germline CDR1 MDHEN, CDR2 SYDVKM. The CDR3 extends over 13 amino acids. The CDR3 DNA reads TGTGCCAGCACGGACAGCCTGACAGATACGCAGTATTTT. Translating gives CASTDSLTDTQYF.

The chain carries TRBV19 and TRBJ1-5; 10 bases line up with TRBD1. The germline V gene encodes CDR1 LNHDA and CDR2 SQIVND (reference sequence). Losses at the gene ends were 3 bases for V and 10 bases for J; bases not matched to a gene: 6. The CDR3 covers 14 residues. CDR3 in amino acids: CASSMGQGRVPQHF. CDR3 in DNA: TGTGCCAGTAGTATGGGACAGGGGAGGGTACCCCAGCATTTT.

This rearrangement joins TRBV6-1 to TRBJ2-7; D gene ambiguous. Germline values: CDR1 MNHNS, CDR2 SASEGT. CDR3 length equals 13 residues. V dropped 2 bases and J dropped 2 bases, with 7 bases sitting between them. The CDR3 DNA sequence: TGTGCCAGCAGTGAATCCAGTCCCTACGAGCAGTACTTC. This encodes CASSESSPYEQYF.

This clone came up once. Here the CDR3 DNA reads TGTGCCAGCAGTTACGGCCAGGGGGGATCGAGAGAGACCCAGTACTTC. Residues: CASSYGQGGSRETQYF. This sequence joins TRBV6-5 and TRBJ2-5; possible D gene TRBD1, 7 bases. Looked up from germline, CDR1 is MNHEY and CDR2 is SVGAGI. With 2 bases removed from V and 4 bases from J, the gap between germline ends came to 17 bases. This CDR3 has 16 residues.

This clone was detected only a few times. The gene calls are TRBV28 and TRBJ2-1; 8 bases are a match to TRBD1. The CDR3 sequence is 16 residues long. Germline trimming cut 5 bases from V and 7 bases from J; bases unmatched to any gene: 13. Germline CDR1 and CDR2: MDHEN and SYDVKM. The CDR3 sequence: CASSADRVRGGNEQFF. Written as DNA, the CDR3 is TGTGCCAGCAGTGCGGACAGGGTAAGAGGGGGGAATGAGCAGTTCTTC.

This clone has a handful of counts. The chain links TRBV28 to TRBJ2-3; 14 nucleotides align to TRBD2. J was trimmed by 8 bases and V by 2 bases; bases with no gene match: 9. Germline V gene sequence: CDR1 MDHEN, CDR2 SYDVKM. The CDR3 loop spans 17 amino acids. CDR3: CASSLGGTSGSLGTQYF. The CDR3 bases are TGTGCCAGCAGTTTAGGGGGGACTAGCGGGAGTCTTGGTACGCAGTATTTT.